The table lists the clone carrying this T cell receptor beta chain with a few counts. The antigen is undetermined. Trimming took off 5 bases at V and 0 bases at J, with 10 bases between the two ends. Germline V gene data show CDR1 as SGHNT and CDR2 as YENEEA. The CDR3 covers 15 residues. All donors comprised healthy Caucasians. The data stem from a study of identical twins. Study outcomes and limitations: Among monozygotic twins, out-of-frame TCR alpha sharing exceeded what models predicted. Alpha sequences that were out-of-frame and twin-shared showed an excess of low generation probability.

One entry per CDR3 protein, called by TCRdb with MiXCR from the 5' RACE reads. This sample has about 520,000 distinct CDR3 sequences, with roughly 21% found just once. These data also featured in a second study, about T cells expressing NK-cell markers. That publication notes: The CD3+CD56-NKG2C+ fraction of a few donors was likewise dominated by these clonotypes.

The TCR originated in a woman under 30 in good health. The chain couples TRBV11-3 to TRBJ2-2; D gene uncertain. What was sequenced was CD4+ T cells sorted from blood. CDR3 DNA sequence: TGTGCCAGCAGCATGGGGTGGTCGAACACCGGGGAGCTGTTTTTT. Amino acids: CASSMGWSNTGELFF.